The rows below give T cell receptor beta chains drawn from one sample of a study of cytotoxic CD8 clonotypes in ibrutinib-treated CLL. Clones were read by immunoSEQ multiplex PCR, and TCRdb kept only the in-frame ones, dropping some. The data hold 110,000 to 150,000 clones, with 75% to 80% observed a single time. The sequencing used PBMCs, collected after 24 months of ibrutinib treatment. The receptors come from a human donor with chronic lymphocytic leukemia. Each CDR3 is given with its conserved first and last residue. The D gene is left open where the match is weak. Some rows mark clone size as missing; the rest say once, few, many or name a class of expanded clone.

cdr3_aa: CASSATGQGDQPQHF
cdr3_nt: TGCGCCAGCAGTGCTACAGGACAGGGGGATCAGCCCCAGCATTTT
d_call: TRBD1
cdr3_length: 15
v_call: TRBV10-1
j_call: TRBJ1-5
clone_size: .

cdr3_aa: CATTGDPGGQPQHF
cdr3_nt: TGTGCCACTACAGGGGATCCCGGCGGCCAGCCCCAGCATTTT
d_call: TRBD1
cdr3_length: 14
v_call: TRBV19
j_call: TRBJ1-5
clone_size: few

cdr3_aa: CASSLAPRLARGYEQYF
cdr3_nt: TGTGCCAGCAGCTTAGCCCCTAGACTAGCGAGGGGCTACGAGCAGTACTTC
d_call: TRBD2
cdr3_length: 17
v_call: TRBV7-8
j_call: TRBJ2-7
clone_size: many

cdr3_aa: CASTPSGSGNYGYTF
cdr3_nt: TGTGCCAGCACCCCCTCCGGATCCGGCAACTATGGCTACACCTTC
d_call: .
cdr3_length: 15
v_call: TRBV28
j_call: TRBJ1-2
clone_size: .

cdr3_aa: CASSPRDRGLENQPQHF
cdr3_nt: TGTGCCAGTAGTCCCCGGGACAGGGGTTTAGAAAATCAGCCCCAGCATTTT
d_call: TRBD1
cdr3_length: 17
v_call: TRBV19
j_call: TRBJ1-5
clone_size: .

cdr3_aa: CASSFSAGREETQYF
cdr3_nt: TGTGCCAGCAGCTTTAGCGCCGGGCGGGAAGAAACCCAGTACTTC
d_call: .
cdr3_length: 15
v_call: TRBV7-3
j_call: TRBJ2-5
clone_size: .

cdr3_aa: CASSVELVGGYTF
cdr3_nt: TGTGCCAGCAGCGTAGAGCTGGTAGGCGGCTACACCTTC
d_call: .
cdr3_length: 13
v_call: TRBV9
j_call: TRBJ1-2
clone_size: .

cdr3_aa: CASRVDLGELFF
cdr3_nt: TGTGCCAGCAGAGTAGACCTGGGGGAGCTGTTTTTT
d_call: .
cdr3_length: 12
v_call: TRBV2
j_call: TRBJ2-2
clone_size: .

cdr3_aa: CASSQGGSMNTEAFF
cdr3_nt: TGTGCCAGCAGCCAGGGGGGGTCGATGAACACTGAAGCTTTCTTT
d_call: TRBD1
cdr3_length: 15
v_call: TRBV7-2
j_call: TRBJ1-1
clone_size: .

cdr3_aa: CASSPPSLDTQYF
cdr3_nt: TGTGCCAGCAGCCCCCCTAGCTTAGATACGCAGTATTTT
d_call: .
cdr3_length: 13
v_call: TRBV7-9
j_call: TRBJ2-3
clone_size: .

cdr3_aa: CASSPLAGATYEQYF
cdr3_nt: TGTGCCAGTAGTCCCCTAGCGGGGGCAACCTACGAGCAGTACTTC
d_call: TRBD2
cdr3_length: 15
v_call: TRBV19
j_call: TRBJ2-7
clone_size: .

cdr3_aa: CASSGDLATNEKLFF
cdr3_nt: TGCGCCAGCAGCGGAGACCTTGCAACTAATGAAAAACTGTTTTTT
d_call: .
cdr3_length: 15
v_call: TRBV5-1
j_call: TRBJ1-4
clone_size: .

cdr3_aa: CASSPGQVSTDTQYF
cdr3_nt: TGTGCCAGCAGCCCCGGCCAAGTTAGCACAGATACGCAGTATTTT
d_call: .
cdr3_length: 15
v_call: TRBV5-4
j_call: TRBJ2-3
clone_size: .

cdr3_aa: CASSLQAGGETQYF
cdr3_nt: TGTGCCAGCAGCCTCCAAGCGGGAGGAGAGACCCAGTACTTC
d_call: TRBD2
cdr3_length: 14
v_call: TRBV7-3
j_call: TRBJ2-5
clone_size: .

cdr3_aa: CAISGAPARDRQSTNEKLFF
cdr3_nt: TGTGCCATCAGTGGGGCCCCTGCCCGGGACCGCCAATCAACTAATGAAAAACTGTTTTTT
d_call: .
cdr3_length: 20
v_call: TRBV10-3
j_call: TRBJ1-4
clone_size: few

cdr3_aa: CASSLWGRELELFF
cdr3_nt: TGTGCCAGCAGCTTGTGGGGGCGGGAGCTGGAACTGTTTTTT
d_call: .
cdr3_length: 14
v_call: TRBV5-6
j_call: TRBJ1-4
clone_size: .

cdr3_aa: CASSPGVWGEQFF
cdr3_nt: TGTGCCAGCAGCCCGGGAGTCTGGGGTGAGCAGTTCTTC
d_call: .
cdr3_length: 13
v_call: TRBV7-2
j_call: TRBJ2-1
clone_size: .

cdr3_aa: CASSPTGWGEKLFF
cdr3_nt: TGTGCCAGCAGCCCGACCGGGTGGGGGGAAAAACTGTTTTTT
d_call: .
cdr3_length: 14
v_call: TRBV7-2
j_call: TRBJ1-4
clone_size: once

cdr3_aa: CASSFDRRELFF
cdr3_nt: TGTGCCAGCAGCTTTGACAGGAGGGAGCTGTTTTTT
d_call: .
cdr3_length: 12
v_call: TRBV7-2
j_call: TRBJ2-2
clone_size: .

cdr3_aa: CASSPTSGAEEKLFF
cdr3_nt: TGCGCCAGCAGCCCAACCAGTGGAGCGGAGGAAAAACTGTTTTTT
d_call: .
cdr3_length: 15
v_call: TRBV5-1
j_call: TRBJ1-4
clone_size: once

cdr3_aa: CASSPEGGASEAFF
cdr3_nt: TGTGCCAGCTCACCAGAGGGTGGGGCTTCTGAAGCTTTCTTT
d_call: .
cdr3_length: 14
v_call: TRBV18
j_call: TRBJ1-1
clone_size: .

cdr3_aa: CASSSATSSYEQYF
cdr3_nt: TGTGCCAGTAGTTCAGCTACAAGCTCCTACGAGCAGTACTTC
d_call: .
cdr3_length: 14
v_call: TRBV19
j_call: TRBJ2-7
clone_size: few